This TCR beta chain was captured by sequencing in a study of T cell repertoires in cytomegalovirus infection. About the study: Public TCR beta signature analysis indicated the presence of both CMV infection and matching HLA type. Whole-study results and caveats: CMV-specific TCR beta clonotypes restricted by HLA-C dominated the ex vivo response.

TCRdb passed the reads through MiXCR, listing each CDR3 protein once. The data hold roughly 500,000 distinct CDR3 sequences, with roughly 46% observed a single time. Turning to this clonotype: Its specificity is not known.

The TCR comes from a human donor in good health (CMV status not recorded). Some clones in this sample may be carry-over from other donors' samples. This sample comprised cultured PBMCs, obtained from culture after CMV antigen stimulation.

This CDR3 is CASSLSPPLGVSTDTQYF. Written as DNA, the CDR3 is TGTGCCAGCAGTTTATCGCCTCCACTAGGGGTGAGCACAGATACGCAGTATTTT. The chain links TRBV28 to TRBJ2-3; D may correspond to TRBD1 or TRBD2 (5 bases each). The length of the CDR3 is 18 residues. The germline V and J ends were trimmed by 1 base and 0 bases, with 17 bases remaining between them. In germline, CDR1 is MDHEN, CDR2 SYDVKM.